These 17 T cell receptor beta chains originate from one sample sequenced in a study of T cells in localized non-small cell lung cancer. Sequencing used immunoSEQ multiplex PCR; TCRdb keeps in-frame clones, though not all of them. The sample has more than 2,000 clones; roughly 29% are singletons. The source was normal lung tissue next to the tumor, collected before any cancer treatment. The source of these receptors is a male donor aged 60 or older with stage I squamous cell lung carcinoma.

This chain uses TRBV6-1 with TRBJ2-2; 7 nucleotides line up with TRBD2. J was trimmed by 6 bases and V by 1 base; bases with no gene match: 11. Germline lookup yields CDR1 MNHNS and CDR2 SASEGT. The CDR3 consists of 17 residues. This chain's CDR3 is CASSEGGAGLGAGELFF. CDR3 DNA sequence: TGTGCCAGCAGTGAAGGGGGAGCGGGACTTGGAGCCGGGGAGCTGTTTTTT.

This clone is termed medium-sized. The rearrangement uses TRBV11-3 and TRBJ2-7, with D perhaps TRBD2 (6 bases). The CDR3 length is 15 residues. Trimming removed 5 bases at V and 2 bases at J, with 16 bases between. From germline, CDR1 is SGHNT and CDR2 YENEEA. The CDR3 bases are TGTGCCAGCAGCCAAAATGGCGGAGGGCCCTACGAGCAGTACTTC. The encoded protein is CASSQNGGGPYEQYF.

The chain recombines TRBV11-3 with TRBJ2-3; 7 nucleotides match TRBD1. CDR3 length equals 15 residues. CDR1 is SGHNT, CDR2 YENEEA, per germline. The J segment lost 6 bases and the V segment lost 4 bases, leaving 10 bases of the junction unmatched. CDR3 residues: CASSSATGRSDTQYF. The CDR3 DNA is TGTGCCAGCAGCTCTGCGACAGGGCGGTCGGATACGCAGTATTTT.

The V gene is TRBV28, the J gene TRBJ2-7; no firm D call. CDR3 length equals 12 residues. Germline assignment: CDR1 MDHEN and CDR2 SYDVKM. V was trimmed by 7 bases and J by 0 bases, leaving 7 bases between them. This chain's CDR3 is CASMKSSYEQYF. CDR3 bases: TGTGCCAGCATGAAGAGCTCCTACGAGCAGTACTTC.

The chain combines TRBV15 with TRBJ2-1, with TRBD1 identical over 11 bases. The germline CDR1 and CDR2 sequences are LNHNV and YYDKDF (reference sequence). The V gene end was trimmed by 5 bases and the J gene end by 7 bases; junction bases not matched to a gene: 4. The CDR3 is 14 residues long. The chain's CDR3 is CATSLDRGLNEQFF. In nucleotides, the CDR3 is TGTGCCACCAGCCTGGACAGGGGGCTTAATGAGCAGTTCTTC.

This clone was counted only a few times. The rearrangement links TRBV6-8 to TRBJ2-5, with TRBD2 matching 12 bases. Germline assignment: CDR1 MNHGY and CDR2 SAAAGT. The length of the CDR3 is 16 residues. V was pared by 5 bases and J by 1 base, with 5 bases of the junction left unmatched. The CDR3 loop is CASSRGLAGPQETQYF. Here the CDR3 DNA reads TGTGCCAGCAGTCGCGGACTAGCGGGACCCCAAGAGACCCAGTACTTC.

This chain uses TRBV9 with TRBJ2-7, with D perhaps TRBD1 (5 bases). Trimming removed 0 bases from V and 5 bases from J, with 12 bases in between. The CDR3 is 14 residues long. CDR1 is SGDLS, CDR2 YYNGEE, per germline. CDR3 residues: CASSVGGYGDEQYF. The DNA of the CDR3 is TGTGCCAGCAGCGTAGGGGGCTACGGCGACGAGCAGTACTTC.

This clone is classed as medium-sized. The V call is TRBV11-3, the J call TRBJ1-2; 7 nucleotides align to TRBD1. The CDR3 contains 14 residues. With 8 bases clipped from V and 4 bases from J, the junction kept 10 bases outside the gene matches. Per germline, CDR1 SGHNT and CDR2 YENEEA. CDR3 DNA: TGTGCCAGCCAGACAACAGGGGTGGGCTATGGCTACACCTTC. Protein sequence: CASQTTGVGYGYTF.

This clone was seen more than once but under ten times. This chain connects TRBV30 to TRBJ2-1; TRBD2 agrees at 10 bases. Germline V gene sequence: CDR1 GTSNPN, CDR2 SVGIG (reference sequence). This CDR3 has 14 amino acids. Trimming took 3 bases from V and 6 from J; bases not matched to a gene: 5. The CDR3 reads CAWRGPSGSNEQFF. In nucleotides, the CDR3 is TGTGCCTGGAGAGGGCCTAGCGGGAGCAATGAGCAGTTCTTC.

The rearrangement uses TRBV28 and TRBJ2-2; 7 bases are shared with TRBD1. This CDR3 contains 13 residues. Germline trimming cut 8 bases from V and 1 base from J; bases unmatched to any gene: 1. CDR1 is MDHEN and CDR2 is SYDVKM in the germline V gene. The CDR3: CASGTENTGELFF. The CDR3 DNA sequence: TGTGCCAGCGGGACAGAGAACACCGGGGAGCTGTTTTTT.

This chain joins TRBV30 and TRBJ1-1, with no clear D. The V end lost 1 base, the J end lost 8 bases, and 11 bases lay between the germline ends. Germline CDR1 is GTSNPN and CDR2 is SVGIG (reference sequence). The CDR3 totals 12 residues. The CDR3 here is CAWSAGEVEAFF. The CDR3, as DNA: TGTGCCTGGAGTGCCGGGGAGGTAGAAGCTTTCTTT.

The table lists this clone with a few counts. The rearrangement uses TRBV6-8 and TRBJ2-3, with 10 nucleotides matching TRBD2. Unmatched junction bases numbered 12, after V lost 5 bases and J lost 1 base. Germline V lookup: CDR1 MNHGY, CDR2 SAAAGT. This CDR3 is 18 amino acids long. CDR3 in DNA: TGTGCCAGCAGTCCCCAGCGCAAAGCGGGAGGGGGCACAGATACGCAGTATTTT. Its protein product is CASSPQRKAGGGTDTQYF.

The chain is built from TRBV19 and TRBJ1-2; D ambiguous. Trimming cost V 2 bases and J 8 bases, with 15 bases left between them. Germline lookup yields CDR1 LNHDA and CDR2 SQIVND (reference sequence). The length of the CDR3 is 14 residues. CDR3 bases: TGTGCCAGTAGTATAACGGTCGGGGAGAACGGCTACACCTTC. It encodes CASSITVGENGYTF.

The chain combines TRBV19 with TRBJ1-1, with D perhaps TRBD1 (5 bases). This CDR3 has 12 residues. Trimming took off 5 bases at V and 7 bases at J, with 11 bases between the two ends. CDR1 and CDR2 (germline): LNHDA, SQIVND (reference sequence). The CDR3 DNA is TGTGCCAGTAGTCCTCGGGACGGTGAAGCTTTCTTT. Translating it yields CASSPRDGEAFF.

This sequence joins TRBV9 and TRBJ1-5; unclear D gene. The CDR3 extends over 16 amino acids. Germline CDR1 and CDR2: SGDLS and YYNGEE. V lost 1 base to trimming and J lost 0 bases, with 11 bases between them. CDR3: CASSVLEGSSNQPQHF. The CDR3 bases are TGTGCCAGCAGCGTACTGGAGGGAAGTAGCAATCAGCCCCAGCATTTT.

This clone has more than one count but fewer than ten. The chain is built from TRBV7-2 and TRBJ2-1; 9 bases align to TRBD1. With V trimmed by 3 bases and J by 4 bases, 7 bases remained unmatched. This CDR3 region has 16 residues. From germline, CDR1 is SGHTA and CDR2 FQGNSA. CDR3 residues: CASSLMGTGLYNEQFF. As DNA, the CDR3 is TGTGCCAGCAGCTTGATGGGGACAGGGCTTTACAATGAGCAGTTCTTC.

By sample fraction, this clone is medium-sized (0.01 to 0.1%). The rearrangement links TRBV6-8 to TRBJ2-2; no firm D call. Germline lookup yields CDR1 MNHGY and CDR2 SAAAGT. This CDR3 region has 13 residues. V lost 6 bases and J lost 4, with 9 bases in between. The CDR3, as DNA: TGTGCCAGCAGGGAAATTTTCACCGGGGAGCTGTTTTTT. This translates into CASREIFTGELFF.